This is a list of T cell receptor beta chains from one sample in a study of resident and recirculating memory T cells in vitiligo. Using immunoSEQ multiplex PCR, the repertoire was profiled, and TCRdb retains in-frame clones only, with some absent. The sample consists of 70,000 to 95,000 clones, roughly nine tenths of them appearing once. The source material was blood. These receptors all come from a male donor with vitiligo. The CDR3 runs from the conserved cysteine through the conserved F or W. A D gene is named only where the DNA matches it firmly. Not every row has a clone size; where given, it reads once, few, many or a size class.

v_call	d_call	clone_size	j_call	cdr3_aa	cdr3_nt
TRBV28	TRBD1	.	TRBJ2-2	CASGTLDRILGPGELFF	TGTGCCAGCGGGACCCTGGACAGGATCCTTGGTCCCGGGGAGCTGTTTTTT
TRBV27	TRBD1	.	TRBJ2-1	CASSTLGGQGLREQFF	TGTGCCAGCAGTACCTTAGGGGGACAGGGTCTCCGTGAGCAGTTCTTC
TRBV29-1	TRBD1	.	TRBJ2-7	CSGQTGGSREQYF	TGCAGCGGCCAGACAGGGGGTTCTCGCGAGCAGTACTTC
TRBV7-3	.	.	TRBJ1-1	CASSPRGEGTEAFF	TGTGCCAGCAGCCCACGTGGAGAGGGCACTGAAGCTTTCTTT
TRBV6-1	.	.	TRBJ2-7	CASTRRSTYEQYF	TGTGCCAGCACTCGGAGGAGCACCTACGAGCAGTACTTC
TRBV28	TRBD2	.	TRBJ2-2	CASSLGLAGVTGELFF	TGTGCCAGCAGTTTGGGGCTAGCGGGAGTCACCGGGGAGCTGTTTTTT
TRBV10-3	TRBD1	.	TRBJ1-4	CATRQGGNEKLFF	TGTGCCACTCGACAGGGAGGTAATGAAAAACTGTTTTTT
TRBV29-1	.	.	TRBJ2-2	CSVNGVGELFF	TGCAGCGTTAACGGGGTAGGGGAGCTGTTTTTT
TRBV25-1	.	.	TRBJ2-7	CASSDRPYEQYF	TGTGCCAGCAGTGATCGTCCCTACGAGCAGTACTTC
TRBV9	TRBD2	.	TRBJ2-1	CASSPRTSEYNEQFF	TGTGCCAGCAGCCCCCGGACTAGCGAGTACAATGAGCAGTTCTTC
TRBV7-3	.	.	TRBJ2-7	CASSLKGDYEQYF	TGTGCCAGCAGCTTAAAAGGAGACTACGAGCAGTACTTC
TRBV10-1	TRBD2	.	TRBJ2-1	CASSDLAGGTYNEQFF	TGCGCCAGCAGTGACCTAGCGGGAGGGACCTACAATGAGCAGTTCTTC
TRBV9	.	.	TRBJ2-1	CASSPGVGAVSSYNEQFF	TGTGCCAGCAGCCCGGGGGTAGGGGCGGTTAGCTCCTACAATGAGCAGTTCTTC
TRBV5-1	.	.	TRBJ1-1	CASSRTVKNTEAFF	TGCGCCAGCAGCAGAACAGTTAAGAACACTGAAGCTTTCTTT
TRBV6-5	TRBD1	.	TRBJ2-7	CASRRTGYEQYF	TGTGCCAGCAGAAGGACAGGGTACGAGCAGTACTTC
TRBV9	.	.	TRBJ2-2	CASSTPTAKHTGELFF	TGTGCCAGCAGCACCCCGACAGCCAAACACACCGGGGAGCTGTTTTTT
TRBV7-3	.	.	TRBJ2-7	CASSLGGNSYEQYF	TGTGCCAGCAGCTTAGGAGGGAACTCCTACGAGCAGTACTTC
TRBV6-5	.	.	TRBJ2-3	CASTKGGFTDTQYF	TGTGCCAGCACTAAAGGGGGATTTACAGATACGCAGTATTTT
TRBV6-5	TRBD1	.	TRBJ2-5	CASSYSYDRDQETQYF	TGTGCCAGCAGTTACTCTTACGACAGGGACCAAGAGACCCAGTACTTC
TRBV6-5	TRBD2	.	TRBJ2-1	CASSSPSGRAINEQFF	TGTGCCAGCAGTTCCCCTAGCGGGAGGGCCATTAATGAGCAGTTCTTC
TRBV11-3	TRBD2	.	TRBJ2-7	CASFVAGESPYEQYF	TGTGCCAGCTTTGTAGCGGGAGAGAGCCCCTACGAGCAGTACTTC
TRBV29-1	.	.	TRBJ2-6	CSVDRGSSGANVLTF	TGCAGCGTTGACCGGGGGAGCTCTGGGGCCAACGTCCTGACTTTC
TRBV5-5	.	.	TRBJ2-1	CASSGPAIGYNEQFF	TGTGCCAGCAGCGGTCCCGCGATCGGCTACAATGAGCAGTTCTTC
TRBV30	.	once	TRBJ2-1	CAWSVPGRRHYNEQFF	TGTGCCTGGAGTGTACCGGGTAGGAGGCACTACAATGAGCAGTTCTTC
TRBV10-1	.	once	TRBJ2-2	CASSERQNTGELFF	TGCGCCAGCAGTGAAAGACAGAACACCGGGGAGCTGTTTTTT
TRBV7-9	.	.	TRBJ1-1	CASSPHRANTEAFF	TGTGCCAGCAGCCCCCACAGGGCGAACACTGAAGCTTTCTTT
TRBV5-1	.	.	TRBJ2-5	CASSSTGMVETQYF	TGCGCCAGCAGCTCTACCGGGATGGTGGAGACCCAGTACTTC
TRBV21-1	.	.	TRBJ1-1	CASVRTAIEAFF	TGTGCCAGCGTAAGGACAGCTATTGAAGCTTTCTTT
TRBV7-3	.	.	TRBJ2-1	CASSFSGGSYNEQFF	TGTGCCAGCAGTTTTAGCGGAGGCTCCTACAATGAGCAGTTCTTC